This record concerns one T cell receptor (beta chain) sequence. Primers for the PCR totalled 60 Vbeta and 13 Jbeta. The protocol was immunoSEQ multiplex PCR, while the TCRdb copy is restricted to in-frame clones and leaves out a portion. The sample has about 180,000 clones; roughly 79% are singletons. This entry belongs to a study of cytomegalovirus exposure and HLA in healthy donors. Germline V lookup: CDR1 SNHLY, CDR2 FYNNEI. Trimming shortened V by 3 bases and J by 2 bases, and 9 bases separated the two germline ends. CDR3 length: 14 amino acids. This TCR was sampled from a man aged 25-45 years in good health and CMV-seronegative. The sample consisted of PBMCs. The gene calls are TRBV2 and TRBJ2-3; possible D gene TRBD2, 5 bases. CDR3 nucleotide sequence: TGTGCCAGCAGTGACCGGGGTCTCACAGATACGCAGTATTTT. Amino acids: CASSDRGLTDTQYF.